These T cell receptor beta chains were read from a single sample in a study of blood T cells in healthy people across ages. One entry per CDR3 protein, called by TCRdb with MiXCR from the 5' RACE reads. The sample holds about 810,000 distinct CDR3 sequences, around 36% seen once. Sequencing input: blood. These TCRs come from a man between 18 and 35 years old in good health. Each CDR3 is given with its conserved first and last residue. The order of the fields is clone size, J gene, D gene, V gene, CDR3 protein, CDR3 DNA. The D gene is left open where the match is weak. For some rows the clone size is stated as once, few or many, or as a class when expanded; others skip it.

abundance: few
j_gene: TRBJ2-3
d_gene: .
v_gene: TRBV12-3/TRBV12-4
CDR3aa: CASSLDGLWADTQYF
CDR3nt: TGTGCCAGCAGTTTGGACGGGTTGTGGGCAGATACGCAGTATTTT

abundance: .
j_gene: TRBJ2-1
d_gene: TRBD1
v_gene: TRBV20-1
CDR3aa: CSASQTGAEFF
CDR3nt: TGCAGTGCTAGCCAGACAGGGGCCGAGTTCTTC

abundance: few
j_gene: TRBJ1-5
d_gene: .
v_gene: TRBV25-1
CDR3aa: CASSDQGNQPQHF
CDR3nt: TGTGCCAGCAGCGATCAGGGCAATCAGCCCCAGCATTTT

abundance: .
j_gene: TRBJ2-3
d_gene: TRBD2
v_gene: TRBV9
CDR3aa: CASSVALAGGLGDTQYF
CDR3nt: TGTGCCAGCAGCGTAGCATTAGCGGGGGGGCTTGGAGATACGCAGTATTTT

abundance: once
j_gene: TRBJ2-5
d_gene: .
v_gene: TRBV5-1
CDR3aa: CASSLFGRGETQYF
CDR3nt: TGCGCCAGCAGCTTGTTTGGGCGCGGAGAGACCCAGTACTTC

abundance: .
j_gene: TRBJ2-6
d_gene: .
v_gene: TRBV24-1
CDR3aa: CATSGPSDPSSGANVLTF
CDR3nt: TGTGCCACCAGTGGCCCTAGCGATCCTAGCTCTGGGGCCAACGTCCTGACTTTC

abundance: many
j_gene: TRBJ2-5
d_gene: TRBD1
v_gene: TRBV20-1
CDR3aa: CSGQGAGETQYF
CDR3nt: TGCAGCGGACAGGGCGCTGGGGAGACCCAGTACTTC

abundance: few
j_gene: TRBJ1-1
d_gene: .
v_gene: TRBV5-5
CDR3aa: CASSSLGGAGVNTEAFF
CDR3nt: TGTGCCAGCAGCTCCCTTGGGGGGGCCGGGGTTAACACTGAAGCTTTCTTT

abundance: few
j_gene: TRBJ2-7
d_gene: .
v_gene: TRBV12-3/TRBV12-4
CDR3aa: CASSPGLNTYEQYF
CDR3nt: TGTGCCAGCAGTCCCGGACTGAATACCTACGAGCAGTACTTC

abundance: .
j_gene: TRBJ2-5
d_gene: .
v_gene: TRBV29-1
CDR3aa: CSVDTPAPGAYNEQYF
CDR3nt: TGCAGCGTTGATACCCCTGCCCCAGGGGCCTACAATGAGCAGTACTTC

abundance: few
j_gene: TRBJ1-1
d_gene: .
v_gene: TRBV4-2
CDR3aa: CASSRPGASGEAFF
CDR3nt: TGTGCCAGCAGCCGTCCGGGGGCCTCAGGGGAAGCTTTCTTT

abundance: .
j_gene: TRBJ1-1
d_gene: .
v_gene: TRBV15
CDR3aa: CATSLQKRMNTEAFF
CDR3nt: TGTGCCACCAGCTTACAAAAAAGAATGAACACTGAAGCTTTCTTT

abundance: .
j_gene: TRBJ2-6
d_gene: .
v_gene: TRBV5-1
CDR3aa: CASSLRIGGGSGANVLTF
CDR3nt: TGCGCCAGCAGCTTAAGGATAGGGGGTGGCTCTGGGGCCAACGTCCTGACTTTC

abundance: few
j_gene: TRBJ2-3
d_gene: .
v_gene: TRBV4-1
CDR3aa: CASSLISDFYADTQYF
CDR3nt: TGCGCCAGCAGCCTTATTAGTGACTTTTACGCCGATACGCAGTATTTT

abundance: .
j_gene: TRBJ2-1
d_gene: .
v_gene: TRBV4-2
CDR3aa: CASSQDSPGGNEQFF
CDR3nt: TGTGCCAGCAGCCAAGATTCGCCCGGGGGCAATGAGCAGTTCTTC

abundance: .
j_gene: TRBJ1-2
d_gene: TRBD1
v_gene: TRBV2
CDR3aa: CASSERGTGDDYTF
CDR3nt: TGTGCCAGCAGTGAGAGGGGGACAGGGGATGACTACACCTTC

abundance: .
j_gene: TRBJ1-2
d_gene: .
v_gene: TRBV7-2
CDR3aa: CASSFIGNYGYTF
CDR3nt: TGTGCCAGCAGCTTCATAGGCAACTATGGCTACACCTTC

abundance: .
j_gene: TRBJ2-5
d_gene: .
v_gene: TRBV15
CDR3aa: CATSARDQQETQYF
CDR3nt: TGTGCCACCAGCGCCCGGGATCAACAAGAGACCCAGTACTTC

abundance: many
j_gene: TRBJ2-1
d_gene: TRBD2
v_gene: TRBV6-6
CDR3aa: CASGLAGNEQFF
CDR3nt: TGTGCCAGCGGACTAGCGGGTAATGAGCAGTTCTTC

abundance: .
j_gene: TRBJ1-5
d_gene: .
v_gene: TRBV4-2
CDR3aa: CASSQGEGAYNQPQHF
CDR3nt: TGTGCCAGCAGCCAAGGCGAGGGAGCCTATAATCAGCCCCAGCATTTT

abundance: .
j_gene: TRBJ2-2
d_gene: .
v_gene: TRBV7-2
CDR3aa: CASSLVGSGEKGNTGELFF
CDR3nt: TGTGCCAGCAGCTTAGTGGGTAGCGGTGAGAAAGGGAACACCGGGGAGCTGTTTTTT

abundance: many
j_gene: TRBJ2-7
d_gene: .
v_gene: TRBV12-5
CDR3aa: CASGLVSASYEQYF
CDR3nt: TGTGCTAGTGGTTTGGTATCGGCCTCCTACGAGCAGTACTTC

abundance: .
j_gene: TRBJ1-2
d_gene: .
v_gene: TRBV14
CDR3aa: CASSQGSAGYTF
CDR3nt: TGTGCCAGCAGCCAAGGCTCGGCCGGCTACACCTTC

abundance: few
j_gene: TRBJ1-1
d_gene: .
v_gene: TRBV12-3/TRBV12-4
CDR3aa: CASSFGGGRTEAFF
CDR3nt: TGTGCCAGCAGTTTCGGAGGGGGAAGGACTGAAGCTTTCTTT

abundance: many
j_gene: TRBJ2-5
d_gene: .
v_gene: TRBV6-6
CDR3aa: CASSLDEETQYF
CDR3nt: TGTGCCAGCAGTTTAGACGAAGAGACCCAGTACTTC

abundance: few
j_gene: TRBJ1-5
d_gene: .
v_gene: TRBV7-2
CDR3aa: CASSLYTGMHQPQHF
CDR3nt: TGTGCCAGCAGCTTATATACAGGGATGCATCAGCCCCAGCATTTT